This T cell receptor beta chain was sequenced in a study of patients and donors after allogeneic stem cell transplantation (dated by TCRdb to 2018 to 2020). Library method: RT-PCR. Instrument used: NextSeq 550. The public reads were reanalyzed by TCRdb: fastp trimming at Q25, MiXCR alignment, in-frame beta chains only. Under each unique CDR3 protein, matching rows form one entry showing the most common genes and DNA. The sample data list 10,000 to 15,000 distinct CDR3 sequences, and around 25% of these were observed just once. 51% of the sample goes to the ten largest clones. This clonotype was recorded a few times. No cognate antigen has been identified for it. It has no much larger one-base neighbor in the sample; base qualities were not kept. V sheds 0 bases and J sheds 0 bases, leaving 17 bases between their ends. The CDR3 contains 18 residues, cysteine and phenylalanine counted. The entry retains the CDR3 DNA only, 54 bases that are in frame from base 1. CDR1 is given as SGHTA and CDR2 as FQGTGA, both from the germline V gene.

The sample was blood, either unsorted or a sorted T cell fraction (not recorded which). This sequence uses TRBV7-3 and TRBJ1-1; TRBD1 is a possible D gene, resting on 6 matching bases. The clonotype comes from a human donor who was either an allogeneic HSCT recipient or a stem cell or donor lymphocyte infusion donor (not recorded which). It is not recorded whose cells these are; they may come from a transplant donor. The CDR3 region has the sequence CASSLTPPGVLMNTEAFF. The bases read TGTGCCAGCAGCTTAACGCCACCAGGGGTGCTCATGAACACTGAAGCTTTCTTT.